The T cell receptor beta chain under discussion was sequenced for a study of blood T cell repertoires in COVID-19. The germline V and J ends were trimmed by 3 bases and 7 bases, with 16 bases remaining between them. Germline V gene lookup returns CDR1 SGHTA and CDR2 FQGNSA. The CDR3 loop spans 15 amino acids. This clone was picked up one time. In the study's own analysis: Estimation of nucleated cell counts relied on the amplification of reference gene primers. Only in-frame clones appear in the TCRdb table, and some are missing; sequencing was by immunoSEQ multiplex PCR. V, J and clone size were drawn from that table, and D and trimming were deduced from the DNA. In the table there are 400,000 to 550,000 clones, 75% to 90% of which are singletons.

Sequencing was done on a sample of peripheral blood. The V and J genes are TRBV7-2 and TRBJ2-1; D might be TRBD2 (5 bases). The clonotype comes from a woman aged 25 to 39 with acute or convalescent COVID-19. The CDR3 DNA reads as TGTGCCAGCAGCTTCTCGAGCTCTCGGGGAAATGAGCAGTTCTTC. Amino acid sequence: CASSFSSSRGNEQFF.